This paragraph covers one T cell receptor (beta chain) sequence. Libraries were prepared by immunoSEQ multiplex PCR; TCRdb keeps only in-frame clonotypes and omits some of them. Of over 10,000 clones in the sample, around 71% are singletons; the top ten hold more than 10%. Germline CDR1 and CDR2: MGHRA and YSYEKL. This CDR3 has 15 amino acids. J gave up 7 bases and V 4 bases, and 9 bases lay outside the gene matches. The data were taken from a study of T cells after somatic rescue of genetic block. The receptor was isolated from a boy aged 10-17 years. The chain combines TRBV4-1 with TRBJ2-5; 10 bases line up with TRBD2. The sample consisted of peripheral blood mononuclear cells (PBMCs). CDR3 DNA: TGCGCCAGCAGCCTATTAGCGGGAGGTTTAGGGACCCAGTACTTC. Translated, it gives CASSLLAGGLGTQYF.